The sequence of this TCR beta chain was determined in a study of shared clonotypes between healthy human individuals. In the case of this clone: Its specificity is not known.

V gave up 2 bases and J gave up 4 bases, with 16 bases separating them. The CDR3 extends over 16 amino acids. Germline-derived CDR1 and CDR2 are MDHEN and SYDVKM. In the original analysis: Filtering differed since immunoSEQ provided only junctions, with no quality scores. Libraries were prepared by immunoSEQ multiplex PCR; TCRdb keeps only in-frame clonotypes and omits some of them. Clone size and V and J calls were adopted from that table, with D and trimming inferred from the DNA. The data hold about 640,000 clones, with about three quarters observed a single time. Study-wide results and limits: Blood alone was sampled, and tissue repertoires likely differ.

The receptor comes from a woman aged 30 to 39 in good health. V is TRBV28 and J is TRBJ2-3, with a tentative D call TRBD2 (5 bases). The sequenced material came from memory CD4+ T cells sorted from blood. The subset denotes: CD45RA-negative fraction. For the CDR3, the DNA is TGTGCCAGCAGTTTAAGGACCAGCGGAGGCGCAGATACGCAGTATTTT. The encoded protein is CASSLRTSGGADTQYF.